This T cell receptor (beta chain) was retrieved from a study of blood T cell repertoires in COVID-19. The overall study: From T cells, B-cell-depleted T cells, or PBMCs came the material, which was cDNA or gDNA.

The data were produced by immunoSEQ multiplex PCR, yet TCRdb's version contains in-frame clones alone and is incomplete. The table includes 250,000 to 350,000 clones, about 89% detected once. The CDR3 consists of 15 residues. V gave up 4 bases and J gave up 3 bases; unmatched junction bases: 6. The V gene's germline CDR1 is SGHRS and CDR2 YFSETQ. The chain links TRBV5-1 to TRBJ1-3; 8 bases agree with TRBD1. This clonotype was sampled from a man between 25 and 39 years old with acute or convalescent COVID-19. The sequenced sample was peripheral blood. The CDR3 region is CASSTGQAIGNTIYF. Written as DNA, the CDR3 is TGCGCCAGCAGCACGGGACAGGCCATTGGAAACACCATATATTTT.